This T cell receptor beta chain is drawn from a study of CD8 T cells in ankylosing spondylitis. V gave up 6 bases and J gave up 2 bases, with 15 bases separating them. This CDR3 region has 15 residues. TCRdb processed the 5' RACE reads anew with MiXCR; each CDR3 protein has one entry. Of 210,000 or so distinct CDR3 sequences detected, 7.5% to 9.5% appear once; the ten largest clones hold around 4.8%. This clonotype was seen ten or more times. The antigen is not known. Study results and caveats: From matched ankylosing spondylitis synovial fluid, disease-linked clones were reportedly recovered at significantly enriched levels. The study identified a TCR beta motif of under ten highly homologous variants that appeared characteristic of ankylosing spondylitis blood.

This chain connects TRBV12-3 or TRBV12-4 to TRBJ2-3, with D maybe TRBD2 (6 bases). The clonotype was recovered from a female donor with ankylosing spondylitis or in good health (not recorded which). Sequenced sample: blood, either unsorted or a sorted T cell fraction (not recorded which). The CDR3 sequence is CASSPTWEVTDTQYF. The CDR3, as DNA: TGTGCCAGCAGCCCCACATGGGAGGTCACAGATACGCAGTATTTT.